Following are 18 T cell receptor beta chains from one sample sequenced in a study of blood T cell repertoires in COVID-19 (TCRdb year 2020). The method was the immunoSEQ multiplex PCR assay. Entries here come from immuneACCESS through TCRdb and include only in-frame sequences with V and J called. Some clones fail to appear in such tables; in the studies checked, an unresolved V gene covers under half of the shortfall, and the cause of the remainder is unknown. The sample has hundreds of thousands of clones on record, 85% to 90% of them singletons. The top ten constitute 0.9% to 1.2% of the sample. Source material: PBMCs or T cells enriched from blood (not recorded which). These receptors were obtained from a man in his thirties or forties who had recovered from COVID-19.

Only a few counts were recorded for this clone. V and J are TRBV29-1 and TRBJ2-6; D perhaps matches TRBD2 (6 bases). The V end lost 4 bases, the J end lost 1 base, and 14 bases lay between the germline ends. Germline CDR1 and CDR2: SQVTM and ANQGSEA. The CDR3 has 16 residues. The CDR3 nucleotides read TGCAGCGTTGTAGAGGGAGGAGGTTCTGGGGCCAACGTCCTGACTTTC. This gives the protein CSVVEGGGSGANVLTF.

The chain links TRBV30 to TRBJ1-2; 9 bases match TRBD1. V shed 3 bases, J shed 4 bases, and the junction held 6 bases outside the gene matches. Germline assignment: CDR1 GTSNPN and CDR2 SVGIG (reference sequence). This CDR3 is 14 amino acids long. In DNA form, the CDR3 reads TGTGCCTGGAGGCGGACAGGGGCAGCCTATGGCTACACCTTC. Residues: CAWRRTGAAYGYTF.

A remark on this clone: At one of its ends the junction is not consistent with the germline gene, which may arise from a read error. The chain joins TRBV18 to TRBJ2-2; no reliable D call. The CDR3 extends over 15 amino acids. Per germline, CDR1 KGHSH and CDR2 LQKENI. The DNA of the CDR3 is TGTGCCAGCTCACCTGCCAGGTCGAACCCCGGGGAGCTGTTTTTT. Amino acids: CASSPARSNPGELFF.

The V gene is TRBV19, the J gene TRBJ1-6, with D uncertain. Per the germline V gene, CDR1 is LNHDA and CDR2 is SQIVND (reference sequence). Trimming stripped 4 bases from V and 5 bases from J, with 9 bases between. CDR3 length: 14 amino acids. The CDR3 protein is CASSNGRDNSPLHF. The CDR3 coding sequence is TGTGCCAGTAGTAACGGGAGAGATAATTCACCCCTCCACTTT.

The chain joins TRBV5-6 to TRBJ2-1; TRBD2 matches at 14 bases. The CDR3 has 15 residues. Germline V gene data show CDR1 as SGHDT and CDR2 as YYEEEE. V dropped 4 bases and J dropped 9; count of bases not matched to a gene: 6. The CDR3 spells CASSAGGLAGVEQFF. The DNA for the CDR3 is TGTGCCAGCAGCGCCGGGGGACTAGCGGGAGTTGAGCAGTTCTTC.

The chain is built from TRBV7-2 and TRBJ2-4, with 10 bases identical to TRBD1. There are 15 residues in the CDR3. J gave up 8 bases and V 4 bases, and 8 bases lay outside the gene matches. The germline gives CDR1 SGHTA, CDR2 FQGNSA. CDR3 in amino acids: CASSWGDRGIDIQYF. Here the CDR3 DNA reads TGTGCCAGCAGCTGGGGGGACAGGGGAATTGACATTCAGTACTTC.

The V gene is TRBV9, the J gene TRBJ2-7; weak D call: TRBD2 (6 bases). CDR3 length: 15 amino acids. Per germline, CDR1 SGDLS and CDR2 YYNGEE. V lost 0 bases, J lost 0 bases, and 10 bases lay in between. In DNA, the CDR3 is TGTGCCAGCAGCGTAGCCCCCGGGAGCTCCTACGAGCAGTACTTC. It is translated as CASSVAPGSSYEQYF. The whole variable domain, remainder taken from reference TRBV9 and TRBJ2-7, is DSGVTQTPKHLITATGQRVTLRCSPRSGDLSVYWYQQSLDQGLQFLIQYYNGEERAKGNILERFSAQQFPDLHSELNLSSLELGDSALYFCASSVAPGSSYEQYFGPGTRLTVT.

J is TRBJ2-2 and V is TRBV12-3 or TRBV12-4; D remains unclear. Trimming shortened V by 5 bases and J by 4 bases, and 5 bases separated the two germline ends. There are 12 residues in the CDR3. Written as DNA, the CDR3 is TGTGCCAGCAGTCACAGCACCGGGGAGCTGTTTTTT. Protein: CASSHSTGELFF.

The chain employs TRBV19 and TRBJ2-1; TRBD1 aligns across 9 bases. The germline V gene has CDR1 LNHDA and CDR2 SQIVND (reference sequence). The J segment lost 4 bases and the V segment lost 8 bases, leaving 3 bases of the junction unmatched. CDR3 size: 13 residues. The DNA of the CDR3 is TGTGCCAGTGCCGGGACAGGGTACAATGAGCAGTTCTTC. Protein product: CASAGTGYNEQFF.

The chain uses TRBV2 and TRBJ1-3; 8 bases agree with TRBD1. Germline V gives CDR1 SNHLY, CDR2 FYNNEI. This CDR3 has 16 amino acids. V lost 7 bases and J lost 1; bases outside the gene matches: 9. Written as DNA, the CDR3 is TGTGCCAGCACCCCTCGGACAGGGTTGTCTGGAAACACCATATATTTT. It yields the protein CASTPRTGLSGNTIYF.

The chain joins TRBV28 to TRBJ1-5; a possible D gene is TRBD1 (5 bases). This CDR3 comprises 14 residues. Trimming removed 1 base at V and 7 bases at J, with 11 bases between. Germline V gene data show CDR1 as MDHEN and CDR2 as SYDVKM. CDR3 sequence: CASSLFGAWQPQHF. In nucleotides, the CDR3 is TGTGCCAGCAGTTTATTTGGGGCTTGGCAGCCCCAGCATTTT.

The chain links TRBV5-1 to TRBJ2-1; D not certain. The CDR3 contains 13 residues. Germline CDR1 reads SGHRS; CDR2 reads YFSETQ. V shed 3 bases and J shed 6 bases, with 10 bases lying between them. CDR3 sequence: CASSSQSSNEQFF. As DNA, the CDR3 is TGCGCCAGCAGCTCTCAGTCTAGCAATGAGCAGTTCTTC.

The chain links TRBV7-8 to TRBJ2-2, with 10 nucleotides matching TRBD2. This CDR3 is built from 16 residues. V lost 5 bases, J lost 5 bases, and 8 bases stayed unmatched. The germline gives CDR1 SGHVS, CDR2 FQNEAQ. The CDR3 DNA reads as TGTGCCAGCAGCCCTGGGGGTAGCGGGAGGACCGGGGAGCTGTTTTTT. Amino acid sequence: CASSPGGSGRTGELFF.

The chain is built from TRBV27 and TRBJ1-5; TRBD1 aligns across 10 bases. CDR3 size: 16 residues. V shed 6 bases and J 4 bases; nucleotides not matched to a gene: 9. Germline loops: CDR1 MNHEY, CDR2 SMNVEV (reference sequence). CDR3 bases: TGTGCCAGCAGAGCAACTCCGGGACAGGGGAATCAGCCCCAGCATTTT. Translation: CASRATPGQGNQPQHF.

A remark on this clone: At the DNA level, this CDR3 is encoded by other sequences in the same sample as well. The chain combines TRBV7-3 with TRBJ2-3; D uncertain. Germline values: CDR1 SGHTA, CDR2 FQGTGA. The V end lost 6 bases, the J end lost 6 bases, and 13 bases lay between the germline ends. This CDR3 has 13 residues. For the CDR3, the DNA is TGTGCCAGCAGTTTTGCCGGAGCCGATACGCAGTATTTT. It yields the protein CASSFAGADTQYF.

This chain uses TRBV7-2 with TRBJ2-1; no clear D gene. V was trimmed by 3 bases and J by 9 bases, leaving 6 bases between them. This CDR3 has 11 amino acids. The germline V gene has CDR1 SGHTA and CDR2 FQGNSA. Here the CDR3 reads CASSLAVEQFF. CDR3 sequence (DNA): TGTGCCAGCAGCTTGGCCGTTGAGCAGTTCTTC.

The chain combines TRBV6-5 with TRBJ2-3; D perhaps matches TRBD1 (6 bases). This CDR3 has 14 residues. V lost 2 bases and J 2 bases, leaving 8 bases between the germline ends. Germline CDR1 MNHEY, CDR2 SVGAGI. CDR3 loop: CASSYRDTTDTQYF. CDR3 sequence (DNA): TGTGCCAGCAGTTACAGGGACACCACAGATACGCAGTATTTT.

The J gene is TRBJ1-5, the V gene TRBV12-3 or TRBV12-4; D is undetermined. This CDR3 has 12 residues. V was pared by 3 bases and J by 7 bases, with 7 bases between. This CDR3 is CASSFSPQPQHF. The CDR3, as DNA: TGTGCCAGCAGTTTCTCTCCCCAGCCCCAGCATTTT.